A selection of T cell receptor beta chains follows, all from one sample in a study of T cell responses to AZD1222 COVID-19 vaccine. The repertoire was sequenced with immunoSEQ multiplex PCR; TCRdb's copy has only in-frame clones and lacks some. The repertoire holds more than 100,000 clones, with approximately 90% as singletons. Sequencing was performed on peripheral blood, taken on day 0 of AZD1222 vaccination. The receptors were gathered from an adult in good health. Both conserved end residues are part of each CDR3. A D gene is named only where the DNA matches it firmly. Only some rows state a clone size, as once, few, many or a class for expanded clones.

d_gene: TRBD1; abundance: NA; len: 13; j_gene: TRBJ1-6; v_gene: TRBV5-4; CDR3aa: CASSTGVGSPLHF; CDR3nt: TGTGCCAGCAGCACAGGGGTCGGGTCACCCCTCCACTTT
d_gene: TRBD2; abundance: NA; len: 17; j_gene: TRBJ2-1; v_gene: TRBV27; CDR3aa: CASSPAPRGASYNEQFF; CDR3nt: TGTGCCAGCAGTCCCGCCCCGCGGGGGGCCTCCTACAATGAGCAGTTCTTC
d_gene: TRBD1; abundance: NA; len: 13; j_gene: TRBJ1-5; v_gene: TRBV2; CDR3aa: CASSVRGRQPQHF; CDR3nt: TGTGCCAGCAGTGTCAGGGGGCGTCAGCCCCAGCATTTT
d_gene: TRBD2; abundance: NA; len: 15; j_gene: TRBJ2-3; v_gene: TRBV5-1; CDR3aa: CASSLASGGRDTQYF; CDR3nt: TGCGCCAGCAGCTTGGCTAGCGGGGGTAGAGATACGCAGTATTTT
d_gene: TRBD1; abundance: NA; len: 14; j_gene: TRBJ1-4; v_gene: TRBV18; CDR3aa: CASTSGTGNEKLFF; CDR3nt: TGTGCCAGCACGTCCGGGACAGGGAATGAAAAACTGTTTTTT
d_gene: NA; abundance: NA; len: 19; j_gene: TRBJ2-7; v_gene: TRBV9; CDR3aa: CASSPGVALSSVPSYEQYF; CDR3nt: TGTGCCAGCAGCCCGGGAGTTGCCCTCTCTAGCGTACCATCCTACGAGCAGTACTTC
d_gene: NA; abundance: NA; len: 15; j_gene: TRBJ2-1; v_gene: TRBV7-8; CDR3aa: CASSIRDPAYNEQFF; CDR3nt: TGTGCCAGCAGCATCCGGGACCCAGCCTACAATGAGCAGTTCTTC
d_gene: TRBD1; abundance: NA; len: 16; j_gene: TRBJ2-1; v_gene: TRBV7-9; CDR3aa: CASSLTDRVVNNEQFF; CDR3nt: TGTGCCAGCAGCTTAACGGACAGGGTTGTCAACAATGAGCAGTTCTTC
d_gene: TRBD1; abundance: NA; len: 16; j_gene: TRBJ2-1; v_gene: TRBV4-1; CDR3aa: CASSQDRDRGINEQFF; CDR3nt: TGCGCCAGCAGCCAAGATAGGGACAGGGGGATAAATGAGCAGTTCTTC
d_gene: NA; abundance: NA; len: 13; j_gene: TRBJ2-5; v_gene: TRBV19; CDR3aa: CASTRGDQETQYF; CDR3nt: TGTGCCAGTACTAGGGGGGATCAAGAGACCCAGTACTTC
d_gene: TRBD1; abundance: once; len: 15; j_gene: TRBJ1-4; v_gene: TRBV19; CDR3aa: CASSIVQGAREKLFF; CDR3nt: TGTGCCAGTAGTATAGTGCAGGGGGCAAGGGAAAAACTGTTTTTT
d_gene: TRBD2; abundance: NA; len: 14; j_gene: TRBJ2-7; v_gene: TRBV3-1/TRBV3-2; CDR3aa: CASSQEGRGDEQYF; CDR3nt: TGTGCCAGCAGCCAAGAGGGCCGGGGGGACGAGCAGTACTTC
d_gene: TRBD1; abundance: NA; len: 14; j_gene: TRBJ1-4; v_gene: TRBV13; CDR3aa: CASTSTGTSEKLFF; CDR3nt: TGTGCCAGCACCTCGACAGGGACGTCTGAAAAACTGTTTTTT
d_gene: NA; abundance: NA; len: 14; j_gene: TRBJ2-2; v_gene: TRBV6-5; CDR3aa: CASSDPVRVGELFF; CDR3nt: TGTGCCAGCAGCGACCCTGTTCGGGTCGGGGAGCTGTTTTTT
d_gene: NA; abundance: NA; len: 15; j_gene: TRBJ1-3; v_gene: TRBV24-1; CDR3aa: CATSDYRSSGNTIYF; CDR3nt: TGTGCCACCAGTGATTACAGGAGCTCTGGAAACACCATATATTTT
d_gene: NA; abundance: NA; len: 19; j_gene: TRBJ2-7; v_gene: TRBV6-1; CDR3aa: CASSEFPIAWGGGGTEQYF; CDR3nt: TGTGCCAGCAGTGAATTCCCAATTGCCTGGGGAGGGGGGGGAACCGAGCAGTACTTC
d_gene: NA; abundance: NA; len: 12; j_gene: TRBJ1-2; v_gene: TRBV29-1; CDR3aa: CSVFRQVYGYTF; CDR3nt: TGCAGCGTTTTCCGGCAGGTCTATGGCTACACCTTC
d_gene: NA; abundance: NA; len: 14; j_gene: TRBJ1-1; v_gene: TRBV4-3; CDR3aa: CASSQWGETIEAFF; CDR3nt: TGCGCCAGCAGCCAGTGGGGGGAAACGATTGAAGCTTTCTTT
d_gene: TRBD1; abundance: NA; len: 15; j_gene: TRBJ1-2; v_gene: TRBV9; CDR3aa: CASSAGQLTNYGYTF; CDR3nt: TGTGCCAGCAGCGCGGGACAGCTTACTAACTATGGCTACACCTTC
d_gene: NA; abundance: NA; len: 15; j_gene: TRBJ2-2; v_gene: TRBV4-1; CDR3aa: CASSHRDGNTGELFF; CDR3nt: TGCGCCAGCAGCCACCGGGACGGTAACACCGGGGAGCTGTTTTTT
d_gene: NA; abundance: NA; len: 16; j_gene: TRBJ1-1; v_gene: TRBV6-5; CDR3aa: CASSYRATAMNTEAFF; CDR3nt: TGTGCCAGCAGTTACAGGGCTACCGCCATGAACACTGAAGCTTTCTTT
d_gene: NA; abundance: NA; len: 14; j_gene: TRBJ1-2; v_gene: TRBV3-1/TRBV3-2; CDR3aa: CASSQLNRANGYTF; CDR3nt: TGTGCCAGCAGCCAACTAAACAGGGCGAATGGCTACACCTTC
d_gene: NA; abundance: NA; len: 14; j_gene: TRBJ1-5; v_gene: TRBV6-5; CDR3aa: CASRMGRGNQPQHF; CDR3nt: TGTGCCAGCAGGATGGGTCGGGGCAATCAGCCCCAGCATTTT
d_gene: NA; abundance: NA; len: 14; j_gene: TRBJ2-3; v_gene: TRBV7-3; CDR3aa: CASSFPEGSDTQYF; CDR3nt: TGTGCCAGCAGCTTCCCCGAGGGCTCAGATACGCAGTATTTT
d_gene: NA; abundance: NA; len: 13; j_gene: TRBJ1-1; v_gene: TRBV12-3/TRBV12-4; CDR3aa: CASSLPGTTEAFF; CDR3nt: TGTGCCAGCAGTTTACCGGGGACCACTGAAGCTTTCTTT
d_gene: NA; abundance: few; len: 13; j_gene: TRBJ1-1; v_gene: TRBV6-1; CDR3aa: CASSERYDREAFF; CDR3nt: TGTGCCAGCAGTGAAAGGTACGACAGAGAAGCTTTCTTT
d_gene: NA; abundance: NA; len: 12; j_gene: TRBJ1-1; v_gene: TRBV23-1; CDR3aa: CASSPLGVTAFF; CDR3nt: TGCGCCAGCAGTCCCCTCGGAGTTACGGCTTTCTTT
d_gene: NA; abundance: NA; len: 12; j_gene: TRBJ1-2; v_gene: TRBV6-5; CDR3aa: CASSYNSYGYTF; CDR3nt: TGTGCCAGCAGTTACAATAGTTATGGCTACACCTTC
d_gene: NA; abundance: once; len: 14; j_gene: TRBJ1-1; v_gene: TRBV5-1; CDR3aa: CASSSFGADTEAFF; CDR3nt: TGCGCCAGCAGCTCATTCGGGGCCGACACTGAAGCTTTCTTT
d_gene: NA; abundance: NA; len: 14; j_gene: TRBJ1-1; v_gene: TRBV28; CDR3aa: CASSLDALNTEAFF; CDR3nt: TGTGCCAGCAGTTTGGACGCGTTGAACACTGAAGCTTTCTTT
d_gene: NA; abundance: NA; len: 14; j_gene: TRBJ1-4; v_gene: TRBV20-1; CDR3aa: CSASPGQLNEKLFF; CDR3nt: TGCAGTGCTAGTCCCGGACAGCTTAATGAAAAACTGTTTTTT
d_gene: NA; abundance: NA; len: 17; j_gene: TRBJ1-1; v_gene: TRBV28; CDR3aa: CASSSGLYGRGGTEAFF; CDR3nt: TGTGCCAGCAGTTCGGGTCTCTACGGCAGGGGTGGCACTGAAGCTTTCTTT
d_gene: TRBD1; abundance: once; len: 14; j_gene: TRBJ1-2; v_gene: TRBV18; CDR3aa: CASSAGTGVTGYTF; CDR3nt: TGTGCCAGCTCCGCCGGGACAGGGGTGACTGGCTACACCTTC
d_gene: TRBD2; abundance: NA; len: 18; j_gene: TRBJ2-1; v_gene: TRBV7-6; CDR3aa: CASSLAASGGVTYNEQFF; CDR3nt: TGTGCCAGCAGCTTAGCGGCTAGCGGGGGGGTTACCTACAATGAGCAGTTCTTC
d_gene: NA; abundance: NA; len: 14; j_gene: TRBJ1-2; v_gene: TRBV4-2; CDR3aa: CASSQDRGNYGYTF; CDR3nt: TGTGCCAGCAGCCAAGATCGGGGGAACTATGGCTACACCTTC
d_gene: NA; abundance: few; len: 14; j_gene: TRBJ2-5; v_gene: TRBV18; CDR3aa: CASSPPGGLETQYF; CDR3nt: TGTGCCAGCTCACCTCCGGGGGGCTTGGAGACCCAGTACTTC